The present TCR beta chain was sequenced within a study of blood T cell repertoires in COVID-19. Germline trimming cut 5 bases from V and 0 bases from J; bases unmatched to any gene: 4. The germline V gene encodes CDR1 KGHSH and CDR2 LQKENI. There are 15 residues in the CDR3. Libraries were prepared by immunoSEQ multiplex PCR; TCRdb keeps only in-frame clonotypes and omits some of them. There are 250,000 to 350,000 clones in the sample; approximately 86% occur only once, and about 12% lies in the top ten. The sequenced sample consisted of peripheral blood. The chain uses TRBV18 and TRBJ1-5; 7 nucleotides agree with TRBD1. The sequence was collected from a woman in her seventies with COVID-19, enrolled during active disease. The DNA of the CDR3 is TGTGCCAGCTCAAGGGGGCTGGATAGCAATCAGCCCCAGCATTTT. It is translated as CASSRGLDSNQPQHF.